What follows is one T cell receptor (beta chain) and its context. This sample was taken from a study of technical replicates of blood from a few donors. The protocol was immunoSEQ multiplex PCR, while the TCRdb copy is restricted to in-frame clones and leaves out a portion. The table has around 76,000 clones, approximately 98% seen once. The TCR originated in a human donor in good health. Sequencing input: T cells isolated from PBMCs.

CDR3 in amino acids: CASSHNRGGHYGYTF. Written as DNA, the CDR3 is TGTGCCAGCAGCCATAACCGGGGGGGCCACTATGGCTACACCTTC. The rearrangement joins TRBV5-6 to TRBJ1-2, with D possibly matching TRBD1 (6 bases). Trimming cost V 4 bases and J 3 bases, with 16 bases left between them. Germline lookup yields CDR1 SGHDT and CDR2 YYEEEE. CDR3 length: 15 amino acids.